The 26 T cell receptor beta chains listed next were all sequenced from one sample in a study of T cells in Graves' hyperthyroidism and ophthalmopathy. Amplified TCR beta CDR3 regions derived from RNA transcripts. HTBI primers were used for first-round RT-PCR of the TCR CDR3. TCRdb recomputed calls from the multiplex PCR reads with MiXCR, one row per CDR3 protein. There are approximately 560,000 distinct CDR3 sequences in the sample; around 45% occur only once, and about 7.8% lies in the top ten. Sequencing was done on a sample of peripheral blood or thyroid tissue (not recorded which). Receptors originate from a young woman with Graves' hyperthyroidism.

This clonotype was seen ten or more times. This chain links TRBV7-2 with TRBJ1-6; D gene unclear. Trimming pared 6 bases from V and 8 bases from J, leaving 14 bases between. The CDR3 totals 14 residues. Germline V lookup: CDR1 SGHTA, CDR2 FQGNSA. CDR3 coding DNA: TGTGCCAGCAGGGTTAGCGGCGAGGATTCACCCCTCCACTTT. This codes for CASRVSGEDSPLHF.

This clonotype turned up a few times. The chain has TRBV19 and TRBJ1-1; unclear D gene. The CDR3 spans 12 residues. V was shortened by 3 bases and J by 10 bases, with 12 bases between the two germline ends. Germline V gene data show CDR1 as LNHDA and CDR2 as SQIVND (reference sequence). The CDR3 sequence is CASSIGEGRAFF. CDR3 sequence (DNA): TGTGCCAGTAGTATCGGCGAGGGTAGAGCTTTCTTT.

The rearrangement uses TRBV5-1 and TRBJ1-1; 9 nucleotides align to TRBD1. The V gene's germline CDR1 is SGHRS and CDR2 YFSETQ. Germline trimming cut 3 bases from V and 5 bases from J; bases unmatched to any gene: 5. The CDR3 sequence is 14 residues long. The CDR3 sequence is CASSSYRGRTEAFF. CDR3 in DNA: TGCGCCAGCAGCTCGTACAGGGGGCGGACTGAAGCTTTCTTT.

This clonotype occurred a few times. The V call is TRBV2, the J call TRBJ1-2, with D possibly TRBD1 on 5 matching bases. The CDR3 is 14 amino acids. Looked up from germline, CDR1 is SNHLY and CDR2 is FYNNEI. The V and J ends lost 6 bases and 4 bases respectively, with 15 bases between them. As DNA, the CDR3 is TGTGCCAGCAGCCCGGGTGGGGCGGTCTATGGCTACACCTTC. It is translated as CASSPGGAVYGYTF.

A few counts support this clonotype. This chain connects TRBV20-1 to TRBJ2-7; 13 nucleotides match TRBD2. Losses at the gene ends were 3 bases for V and 4 bases for J; bases not matched to a gene: 9. Germline lookup yields CDR1 DFQATT and CDR2 SNEGSKA (reference sequence). The CDR3 consists of 16 residues. CDR3 protein: CSARGSGTSGTYEQYF. CDR3 bases: TGCAGTGCTAGGGGCTCCGGGACTAGCGGGACGTACGAGCAGTACTTC.

With respect to this clonotype: Given a much more abundant clone one base away, this may be a read error. The chain combines TRBV6-1 with TRBJ2-2; 7 nucleotides match TRBD1. V shed 3 bases and J 4 bases; nucleotides not matched to a gene: 5. The CDR3 consists of 15 residues. Germline values: CDR1 MNHNS, CDR2 SASEGT. The CDR3 loop reads CASSDGAGGTGELFF. CDR3 nucleotides: TGTGCCAGCAGTGACGGGGCAGGGGGCACCGGGGAGCTGTTTTTT.

With regard to this clonotype: Germline is not matched at one junction end, which may reflect a read error. The CDR3 DNA reads TGTGCCAGTAGTTCCCCTCCCTCACTGGGGGGAACATACGAGCAGTGCTTC. It is translated as CASSSPPSLGGTYEQCF. The chain recombines TRBV19 with TRBJ2-7, with a tentative D call TRBD2 (6 bases). This CDR3 region has 17 residues. Germline V gives CDR1 LNHDA, CDR2 SQIVND (reference sequence).

The gene calls are TRBV20-1 and TRBJ2-2; D is unclear. Germline CDR1 and CDR2: DFQATT and SNEGSKA (reference sequence). V was pared by 2 bases and J by 5 bases, with 0 bases between. CDR3 length: 10 amino acids. CDR3 amino acids: CSARTGELFF. The CDR3 nucleotides are TGCAGTGCTAGAACCGGGGAGCTGTTTTTT.

Many counts were recorded for this clonotype. This chain connects TRBV20-1 to TRBJ2-6; D is unclear. With 3 bases removed from V and 0 bases from J, the gap between germline ends came to 3 bases. Germline V CDR1 and CDR2: DFQATT, SNEGSKA (reference sequence). The CDR3 sequence is 13 residues long. As DNA, the CDR3 is TGCAGTGCTAGGCCCTCTGGGGCCAACGTCCTGACTTTC. As protein: CSARPSGANVLTF.

Details on this clonotype: Possible read error: a much larger clone is one base away. The chain carries TRBV24-1 and TRBJ2-2; D unresolved. This CDR3 region has 11 residues. Trimming pared 9 bases from V and 6 bases from J, leaving 7 bases between. Germline CDR1 reads KGHDR; CDR2 reads SFDVKD. This CDR3 is CATATSGELFF. For the CDR3, the DNA is TGTGCCACCGCGACGTCCGGGGAGCTGTTTTTT.

With respect to this clonotype: A read error may produce the germline difference seen at one junction end. This chain joins TRBV7-9 and TRBJ1-6; D is undetermined. Germline CDR1 is SEHNR and CDR2 is FQNEAQ (reference sequence). The CDR3 has 12 amino acids. As DNA, the CDR3 is TGTACCAGCAGCTTATCAATCTCACCCCTCCACTTT. It specifies CTSSLSISPLHF.

The CDR3 reads CSVEEGRGGGSYEQYF. The CDR3 DNA reads as TGCAGCGTTGAAGAGGGCAGGGGAGGTGGTTCCTACGAGCAGTACTTC. The chain has TRBV29-1 and TRBJ2-7; the D call may be TRBD1 or TRBD2 (6 bases each). The V gene's germline CDR1 is SQVTM and CDR2 ANQGSEA. Trimming took 0 bases from V and 1 from J, leaving 16 bases between them. The CDR3 covers 16 residues.

The chain is built from TRBV10-3 and TRBJ1-5; no reliable D call. The length of the CDR3 is 15 residues. Germline-derived CDR1 and CDR2 are ENHRY and SYGVKD. Deletions cut 0 bases from V and 7 bases from J, with 13 bases between. CDR3 sequence: CAISESRQRSQPQHF. CDR3 DNA: TGTGCCATCAGTGAGTCTCGGCAACGGAGCCAGCCCCAGCATTTT.

V and J are TRBV10-3 and TRBJ1-4; no definite D call. CDR1 and CDR2 (germline): ENHRY, SYGVKD. The CDR3 is made up of 9 amino acids. V lost 7 bases and J 12 bases, leaving 6 bases between the germline ends. CDR3 bases: TGTGCCATCACGGTGGAACTGTTTTTT. Translation: CAITVELFF.

This clonotype was counted a few times. This chain links TRBV6-4 with TRBJ1-5, with D possibly TRBD1 on 5 matching bases. CDR3 length equals 12 residues. Germline assignment: CDR1 MRHNA and CDR2 SNTAGT. Trimming took off 5 bases at V and 8 bases at J, with 10 bases between the two ends. This chain's CDR3 is CASSSGREPQHF. The CDR3, as DNA: TGTGCCAGCAGTTCCGGCAGGGAGCCCCAGCATTTT.

V gene TRBV2 combines with J gene TRBJ2-7; TRBD2 is a possible D gene (7 bases). Trimming stripped 9 bases from V and 4 bases from J, with 22 bases between. Looked up from germline, CDR1 is SNHLY and CDR2 is FYNNEI. The CDR3 length is 15 residues. CDR3 protein: CASGGLAENPYEQYF. In DNA form, the CDR3 reads TGTGCCAGTGGGGGGCTAGCGGAGAATCCATACGAGCAGTACTTC.

V gene TRBV2 combines with J gene TRBJ1-3, with no clear D. The J call is doubtful: the DNA matches TRBJ2-3 better. From germline, CDR1 is SNHLY and CDR2 FYNNEI. The CDR3 runs 14 residues. CDR3 bases: TGTGCCAGCAGTGGCAGCGCGAGCACAGATACGCAGTATTTT. This codes for CASSGSASTDTQYF.

This clonotype was found many times. The chain links TRBV7-2 to TRBJ1-4; D gene unclear. This CDR3 contains 15 residues. Trimming removed 5 bases from V and 4 bases from J, with 14 bases in between. Germline CDR1 is SGHTA and CDR2 is FQGNSA. The CDR3 loop reads CASSHDRTRNEKLFF. The CDR3 region has the DNA TGTGCCAGCAGCCACGACCGAACCCGTAATGAAAAACTGTTTTTT.

Points on this clonotype: One base away lies a much larger clone, so this may be a sequencing read error. The CDR3 sequence is CSVELADLQETQYF. CDR3 bases: TGCAGCGTTGAACTAGCGGACCTCCAAGAGACCCAGTACTTC. The chain links TRBV29-1 to TRBJ2-5, with TRBD2 matching over 7 bases. The junction had 4 bases not matched to a gene; V was cut back by 2 bases and J by 1 base. The CDR3 is 14 residues long. Per the germline V gene, CDR1 is SQVTM and CDR2 is ANQGSEA.

Only one count was recorded for this clonotype. The chain uses TRBV7-9 and TRBJ2-2; D remains unclear. Germline CDR1 and CDR2: SEHNR and FQNEAQ (reference sequence). CDR3 length: 13 residues. V was clipped by 4 bases and J by 6 bases, with 9 bases between them. CDR3 residues: CASSYPGSGELFF. The CDR3 DNA sequence: TGTGCCAGCAGCTACCCAGGTTCCGGGGAGCTGTTTTTT. The variable domain in full, with the rest retrieved from reference TRBV7-9 and TRBJ2-2, is DTGVSQNPRHKITKRGQNVTFRCDPISEHNRLYWYRQTLGQGPEFLTYFQNEAQLEKSRLLSDRFSAERPKGSFSTLEIQRTEQGDSAMYLCASSYPGSGELFFGEGSRLTVL.

CDR3 in DNA: TGCAGTGCTTCGCGTAGCGGCTTTAACACCGGGGAGCTGTTTTTT. It yields the protein CSASRSGFNTGELFF. The chain is built from TRBV20-1 and TRBJ2-2; D is perhaps TRBD2 (6 bases). The CDR3 consists of 15 residues. Germline assignment: CDR1 DFQATT and CDR2 SNEGSKA (reference sequence). V lost 5 bases, J lost 2 bases, and 15 bases lay in between.

This chain joins TRBV29-1 and TRBJ1-2; D unclear. V was clipped by 3 bases and J by 7 bases, with 18 bases between them. The CDR3 runs to 14 residues. Germline values: CDR1 SQVTM, CDR2 ANQGSEA. The CDR3 DNA reads as TGCAGCGTTGAGCTCCCATGGTCGGCCGGTGGCTACACCTTC. As protein: CSVELPWSAGGYTF.

At least ten counts were recorded for this clonotype. The rearrangement uses TRBV10-3 and TRBJ2-7; D possibly corresponds to TRBD1 (7 bases). V was cut by 8 bases and J by 3 bases, with 20 bases left in between. CDR1 and CDR2 from the germline V gene are ENHRY and SYGVKD. The CDR3 is made up of 15 amino acids. DNA for the CDR3: TGTGCCATCCGCGAGGGGGCTAGCGACCTCTACGAGCAGTACTTC. This encodes CAIREGASDLYEQYF.

About this clonotype itself: Lacking the conserved final phenylalanine or tryptophan, this CDR3 likely reflects a read error. V is TRBV2 and J is TRBJ1-1, with D hard to call. The germline V and J ends were trimmed by 3 bases and 4 bases, with 9 bases remaining between them. This CDR3 is 13 amino acids long. The V gene's germline CDR1 is SNHLY and CDR2 FYNNEI. The CDR3 bases are TGTGCCAGCAGTGAGCAGGTTGGCACTGAAGCTTTCCTT. It encodes CASSEQVGTEAFL.

This clonotype has only a few counts. V gene TRBV10-3 combines with J gene TRBJ2-7; 10 bases are shared with TRBD1. This CDR3 has 16 amino acids. Trimming cost V 6 bases and J 0 bases; bases outside gene matches: 8. Germline loops: CDR1 ENHRY, CDR2 SYGVKD. The CDR3 nucleotides read TGTGCCATCAGGGAGGACAGGGGGTCGCGCTCCTACGAGCAGTACTTC. Translated, it gives CAIREDRGSRSYEQYF.

The chain recombines TRBV7-2 with TRBJ2-5; D is unclear. Germline CDR1 reads SGHTA; CDR2 reads FQGNSA. There are 16 residues in the CDR3. Between the trimmed V and J ends, which lost 3 bases and 0 bases, there was a span of 14 bases. The CDR3 DNA is TGTGCCAGCAGCTTGTGGAGAGACCCGTACCAAGAGACCCAGTACTTC. It specifies CASSLWRDPYQETQYF. Looking up the rest from reference TRBV7-2 and TRBJ2-5 gives the full variable domain: GAGVSQSPSNKVTEKGKDVELRCDPISGHTALYWYRQSLGQGLEFLIYFQGNSAPDKSGLPSDRFSAERTGGSVSTLTIQRTQQEDSAVYLCASSLWRDPYQETQYFGPGTRLLVL.